Included here is one T cell receptor (beta chain) sequence, with context. As handled by the study authors: Using reference gene primer amplification, nucleated cell counts were estimated. Sequencing used immunoSEQ multiplex PCR; TCRdb keeps in-frame clones, though not all of them. D and trimming were read from the DNA, whereas the V and J calls and clone size are those reported in that table. Among 25,000 or so clones listed, 80% to 90% were seen once. The CDR3 is 17 residues long. Germline-derived CDR1 and CDR2 are SNHLY and FYNNEI. Trimming removed 6 bases from V and 0 bases from J; junction bases left unmatched: 13. The data are from a study of blood T cell repertoires in COVID-19. Overall study context: Samples taken during acute and convalescent COVID-19 were collected in the United States, Italy and Spain. T cells, B-cell-depleted T cells, or PBMCs supplied cDNA or gDNA.

This TCR was recovered from a woman in her forties or fifties with active COVID-19. Sequencing used peripheral blood. The chain employs TRBV2 and TRBJ1-2; 7 nucleotides match TRBD1. The CDR3 is CASSGRDSDRSNYGYTF. In nucleotides, the CDR3 is TGTGCCAGCAGCGGCAGGGACAGCGACCGATCTAACTATGGCTACACCTTC.